What follows are 22 T cell receptor beta chains derived from one specimen sequenced in a study of blood T cell repertoires in COVID-19. Measured with immunoSEQ multiplex PCR; TCRdb has only the in-frame clones, and not every one. Of 200,000 to 250,000 clones listed, 80% to 95% are singletons. Sequenced sample: peripheral blood. The receptors stem from a man in his fifties or sixties with COVID-19, enrolled during active disease.

The chain is built from TRBV5-3 and TRBJ1-4; 9 positions agree with TRBD1. TRBV5-3 counts as an open reading frame of uncertain function. The CDR3 extends over 14 amino acids. V lost 4 bases to trimming and J lost 4 bases; unmatched junction nucleotides: 2. CDR3 sequence (DNA): TGTGCCAGAAGCGGGGACAGGGTTAATGAAAAACTGTTTTTT. It encodes CARSGDRVNEKLFF.

The chain uses TRBV19 and TRBJ2-4, with TRBD1 matching 9 bases. Germline V gives CDR1 LNHDA, CDR2 SQIVND (reference sequence). V shed 5 bases, J shed 1 base, and the junction held 9 bases outside the gene matches. The CDR3 extends over 17 amino acids. In DNA, the CDR3 is TGTGCCAGTAGTTTTACAGGGGGCCTGGAGGCCAAAAACATTCAGTACTTC. Translated: CASSFTGGLEAKNIQYF.

The gene calls are TRBV10-1 and TRBJ2-3, with TRBD2 identical over 9 bases. The V and J ends lost 0 bases and 0 bases, in that order; junction bases with no gene match: 13. Germline loops: CDR1 WNHNN, CDR2 SYGVQD (reference sequence). The CDR3 runs 20 residues. The CDR3 here is CASSESIPGLAGPSTDTQYF. The CDR3, as DNA: TGCGCCAGCAGTGAGTCGATCCCGGGACTAGCTGGACCTAGCACAGATACGCAGTATTTT.

The V and J genes are TRBV14 and TRBJ2-7; 7 bases line up with TRBD1. The junction had 5 bases not matched to a gene; V was cut back by 1 base and J by 2 bases. Germline V gives CDR1 SGHDN, CDR2 FVKESK. The CDR3 has 15 amino acids. For the CDR3, the DNA is TGTGCCAGCAGCCAAGTCGGGGACAGAACCTACGAGCAGTACTTC. The encoded protein is CASSQVGDRTYEQYF.

V usage is TRBV5-5 and J usage is TRBJ1-4; 8 bases line up with TRBD1. J lost 8 bases, V lost 2 bases, and 11 bases had no gene match. The CDR3 loop spans 16 amino acids. Germline CDR1 reads SGHKS; CDR2 reads YYEKEE (reference sequence). The chain's CDR3 is CASSLERQGKREKLFF. In DNA form, the CDR3 reads TGTGCCAGCAGCTTAGAGCGACAGGGGAAGCGGGAAAAACTGTTTTTT. The variable domain in full, with the rest retrieved from reference TRBV5-5 and TRBJ1-4, is DAGVTQSPTHLIKTRGQQVTLRCSPISGHKSVSWYQQVLGQGPQFIFQYYEKEERGRGNFPDRFSARQFPNYSSELNVNALLLGDSALYLCASSLERQGKREKLFFGSGTQLSVL.

The J gene is TRBJ2-1, the V gene TRBV24-1; 11 nucleotides align to TRBD2. Germline V CDR1 and CDR2: KGHDR, SFDVKD. There are 16 residues in the CDR3. The V and J ends lost 3 bases and 9 bases, in that order; junction bases with no gene match: 9. The CDR3 bases are TGTGCCACCAGTGATCCGTCCGGGACTAGCGGAGCTGAGCAGTTCTTC. Protein: CATSDPSGTSGAEQFF.

The rearrangement uses TRBV10-3 and TRBJ2-1; a weak D match, TRBD2 (5 bases). Germline CDR1 ENHRY, CDR2 SYGVKD. V was clipped by 4 bases and J by 0 bases, with 10 bases between them. The CDR3 covers 15 residues. CDR3 nucleotides: TGTGCCATCAGTGGGGAGACGGACTCCTACAATGAGCAGTTCTTC. This translates into CAISGETDSYNEQFF.

V usage is TRBV19 and J usage is TRBJ1-1, with D unclear. This CDR3 has 13 amino acids. CDR1 and CDR2 from the germline V gene are LNHDA and SQIVND (reference sequence). The ends were cut back, 5 bases at V and 0 bases at J, with 7 bases in the middle. CDR3 nucleotide sequence: TGTGCCAGTAGTGAGGTGATGAACACTGAAGCTTTCTTT. Its translation is CASSEVMNTEAFF. The variable domain in full, completed from reference TRBV19 and TRBJ1-1, reads DGGITQSPKYLFRKEGQNVTLSCEQNLNHDAMYWYRQDPGQGLRLIYYSQIVNDFQKGDIAEGYSVSREKKESFPLTVTSAQKNPTAFYLCASSEVMNTEAFFGQGTRLTVV.

The chain links TRBV7-9 to TRBJ2-6; D unresolved. Germline CDR1 and CDR2: SEHNR and FQNEAQ (reference sequence). The CDR3 spans 14 residues. V lost 1 base to trimming and J lost 5 bases, with 6 bases between them. As DNA, the CDR3 is TGTGCCAGCAGCTTAGTTTACAGGGCCAACGTCCTGACTTTC. This sequence encodes CASSLVYRANVLTF.

The chain uses TRBV14 and TRBJ1-2; D perhaps matches TRBD1 (5 bases). The V gene lost 1 base and the J gene lost 4 bases, with 10 bases spanning the gap. Per germline, CDR1 SGHDN and CDR2 FVKESK. This CDR3 spans 14 amino acids. CDR3 sequence: CASSQGGEFYGYTF. In nucleotides, the CDR3 is TGTGCCAGCAGCCAAGGGGGGGAGTTCTATGGCTACACCTTC.

The V and J genes are TRBV18 and TRBJ1-2, with 8 bases identical to TRBD1. J gave up 7 bases and V 5 bases, and 18 bases lay outside the gene matches. This CDR3 is built from 17 residues. In germline, CDR1 is KGHSH, CDR2 LQKENI. The CDR3 DNA reads as TGTGCCAGCTCAGCAGGCGGTACAGGGGGTAGCCTGGGTGGCTACACCTTC. It yields the protein CASSAGGTGGSLGGYTF.

The V call is TRBV12-3 or TRBV12-4, the J call TRBJ1-1; D ambiguous. The CDR3 covers 11 residues. V gave up 6 bases and J gave up 3 bases, with 5 bases separating them. This chain's CDR3 is CASRGDTEAFF. CDR3 DNA sequence: TGTGCCAGCAGGGGAGACACTGAAGCTTTCTTT.

The chain carries TRBV4-1 and TRBJ1-5; the D is unclear. Trimming removed 0 bases at V and 4 bases at J, with 10 bases between. The CDR3 totals 15 residues. Germline CDR1 and CDR2: MGHRA and YSYEKL. DNA for the CDR3: TGCGCCAGCAGCCAAGATCACAGTTCAAATCAGCCCCAGCATTTT. The encoded protein is CASSQDHSSNQPQHF.

This clone was seen once. The chain couples TRBV19 to TRBJ1-5, with D perhaps matching TRBD1 (6 bases). The CDR3 has 18 amino acids. The V gene lost 6 bases and the J gene lost 0 bases, with 21 bases spanning the gap. CDR1 and CDR2 from the germline V gene are LNHDA and SQIVND (reference sequence). The CDR3 region is CASRPGRTESYSNQPQHF. In DNA, the CDR3 is TGTGCCAGTAGGCCCGGCCGGACAGAATCATATAGCAATCAGCCCCAGCATTTT.

The J gene is TRBJ2-3, the V gene TRBV5-5; D ambiguous. The CDR3 has 14 residues. V gave up 0 bases and J gave up 1 base, with 6 bases separating them. The V gene's germline CDR1 is SGHKS and CDR2 YYEKEE (reference sequence). CDR3 in amino acids: CASSLDAGTDTQYF. CDR3 DNA sequence: TGTGCCAGCAGCTTGGACGCGGGCACAGATACGCAGTATTTT.

The genes are TRBV19 and TRBJ1-2; 8 nucleotides align to TRBD1. CDR1 and CDR2 from the germline V gene are LNHDA and SQIVND (reference sequence). This CDR3 spans 15 amino acids. Trimming removed 6 bases from V and 4 bases from J; junction bases left unmatched: 10. CDR3 loop: CASRRPGGNIYGYTF. CDR3 DNA: TGTGCCAGTAGACGTCCAGGGGGCAACATCTATGGCTACACCTTC.

This clone was picked up one time. The gene calls are TRBV4-2 and TRBJ1-5, with a weak D call TRBD1 (5 bases). V lost 4 bases to trimming and J lost 3 bases, with 13 bases between them. Germline V gene sequence: CDR1 LGHNA, CDR2 YNFKEQ. The CDR3 is made up of 15 amino acids. The CDR3 here is CASSPTPGSNQPQHF. Here the CDR3 DNA reads TGTGCCAGCAGCCCAACCCCAGGGTCCAATCAGCCCCAGCATTTT.

The chain uses TRBV5-4 and TRBJ1-5; 7 nucleotides align to TRBD1. Looked up from germline, CDR1 is SGHNT and CDR2 is YYREEE (reference sequence). The CDR3 contains 14 residues. The trim removed 4 bases at V and 6 bases at J, leaving 7 bases unmatched. CDR3 DNA: TGTGCCAGCAGCAGAGACAGGGCGGGTCAGCCCCAGCATTTT. Amino acid sequence: CASSRDRAGQPQHF. Full variable domain (rest looked up from reference TRBV5-4 and TRBJ1-5): ETGVTQSPTHLIKTRGQQVTLRCSSQSGHNTVSWYQQALGQGPQFIFQYYREEENGRGNFPPRFSGLQFPNYSSELNVNALELDDSALYLCASSRDRAGQPQHFGDGTRLSIL.

The rearrangement joins TRBV14 to TRBJ2-7; TRBD1 matches at 7 bases. Germline-derived CDR1 and CDR2 are SGHDN and FVKESK. The CDR3 has 15 residues. Unmatched junction bases numbered 8, after V lost 6 bases and J lost 0 bases. CDR3 bases: TGTGCCAGCAGTTTCGGACAGGCCCCCTCCTACGAGCAGTACTTC. It yields the protein CASSFGQAPSYEQYF.

The V gene is TRBV18, the J gene TRBJ2-1; 7 bases are a match to TRBD2. J gave up 6 bases and V 6 bases, and 8 bases lay outside the gene matches. This CDR3 has 14 amino acids. The germline V gene has CDR1 KGHSH and CDR2 LQKENI. CDR3 residues: CASSPPGTTNEQFF. CDR3 DNA: TGTGCCAGCTCCCCCCCCGGGACTACCAATGAGCAGTTCTTC.

V gene TRBV3-1 (or the pseudogene TRBV3-2) combines with J gene TRBJ2-2; perhaps TRBD2 as D (7 bases). The CDR3 sequence is 19 residues long. Trimming removed 4 bases at V and 2 bases at J, with 23 bases between. CDR1 LGHDT and CDR2 YNNKEL come from the germline V gene (reference sequence). The CDR3 DNA sequence: TGTGCCAGCAGCCCTTTCGGGGGGCTGGTTAGGAGTAACACCGGGGAGCTGTTTTTT. Translated, it gives CASSPFGGLVRSNTGELFF.

This chain joins TRBV2 and TRBJ1-1; D uncertain. This CDR3 has 12 residues. Trimming removed 8 bases from V and 2 bases from J, with 9 bases in between. Per germline, CDR1 SNHLY and CDR2 FYNNEI. The DNA for the CDR3 is TGTGCCAGCCGGCGGGATAACACTGAAGCTTTCTTT. It translates to CASRRDNTEAFF.